The following is a TCR beta chain sequence with its context. Using a J-beta primer mix together with a sample-barcoded 5' primer, a second PCR was run for about 6 to 11 cycles. TCRdb called the 5' RACE reads again in MiXCR, with one record for every CDR3 protein. The sample records hundreds of thousands of distinct CDR3 sequences, around 45% being singletons. This entry comes from a study of blood T cells in healthy people across ages. RNA extraction gave at least 5.5 micrograms of total RNA per sample. Sequencing was carried out using blood. The receptor was isolated from a man older than 75 in good health.

The CDR3 sequence: CASNLGGFPYEQYF. The CDR3 nucleotides are TGTGCCAGCAACCTCGGGGGATTTCCCTACGAGCAGTACTTC. This chain connects TRBV28 to TRBJ2-7; tentative D call: TRBD2 (6 bases). Trimming cost V 7 bases and J 2 bases, with 15 bases left between them. The CDR3 extends over 14 amino acids. Germline V lookup: CDR1 MDHEN, CDR2 SYDVKM.